Below, one T cell receptor beta chain is given with its context. The entry originates in a study of blood T cell repertoires in COVID-19. In the study overall: The cDNA or gDNA used as material had been derived from T cells, B-cell-depleted T cells, or PBMCs.

While infection was still active, Seattle patients were enrolled and then followed longitudinally. Per the original methods: Amplifying reference gene primers gave estimates of nucleated cell counts. TCRdb's copy holds only in-frame clones and misses some; the assay was immunoSEQ multiplex PCR. V and J calls and clone size are as listed in that table; D and trimming were resolved from the DNA. Of about 300,000 clones in the sample, approximately 88% were seen once. The V and J ends lost 1 base and 9 bases respectively, with 10 bases between them. CDR1 is MNHNS, CDR2 SASEGT, per germline. The length of the CDR3 is 13 residues.

Sequencing was done on a sample of peripheral blood. The receptor comes from a human donor with COVID-19, enrolled during active disease. The donor label of this sample is uncertain. The rearrangement uses TRBV6-1 and TRBJ1-5; D ambiguous. The CDR3 nucleotides read TGTGCCAGCAGTGAAGAACGAGGGAGGCCCCAGCATTTT. Translation gives CASSEERGRPQHF.